There are many counts of the clone carrying this TCR beta chain. Together with a sample-barcoded 5' primer, a J-beta primer mix was included in a second PCR lasting about 6 to 11 cycles. TCRdb used MiXCR to reprocess the 5' RACE reads, holding one entry per CDR3 protein. The profile shows about 590,000 distinct CDR3 sequences, approximately 30% of them singletons. The data are from a study of blood T cells in healthy people across ages. This TCR came from a woman older than 75 in good health. Material: blood.

The CDR3 coding sequence is TGCGCCAGCAGCTTGGGGGAATCAGCCACAGATACGCAGTATTTT. Protein sequence: CASSLGESATDTQYF. The rearrangement joins TRBV5-1 to TRBJ2-3; unclear D gene. Germline V lookup: CDR1 SGHRS, CDR2 YFSETQ. With 0 bases removed from V and 2 bases from J, the gap between germline ends came to 10 bases. This CDR3 has 15 residues.